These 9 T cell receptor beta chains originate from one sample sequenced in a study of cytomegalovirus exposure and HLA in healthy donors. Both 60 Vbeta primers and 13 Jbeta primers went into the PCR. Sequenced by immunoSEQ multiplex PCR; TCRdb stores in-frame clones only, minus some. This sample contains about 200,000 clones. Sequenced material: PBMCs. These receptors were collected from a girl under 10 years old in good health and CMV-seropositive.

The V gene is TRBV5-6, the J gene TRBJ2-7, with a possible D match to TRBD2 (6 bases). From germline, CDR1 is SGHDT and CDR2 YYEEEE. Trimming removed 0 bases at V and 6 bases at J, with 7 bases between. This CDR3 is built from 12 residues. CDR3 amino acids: CASSLAGGEQYF. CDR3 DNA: TGTGCCAGCAGCTTGGCCGGGGGCGAGCAGTACTTC.

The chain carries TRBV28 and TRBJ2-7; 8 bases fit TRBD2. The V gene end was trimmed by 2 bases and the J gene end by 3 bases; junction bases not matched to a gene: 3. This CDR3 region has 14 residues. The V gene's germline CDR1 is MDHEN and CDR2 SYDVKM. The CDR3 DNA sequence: TGTGCCAGCAGTTTAGGGGGACTAGTCTACGAGCAGTACTTC. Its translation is CASSLGGLVYEQYF.

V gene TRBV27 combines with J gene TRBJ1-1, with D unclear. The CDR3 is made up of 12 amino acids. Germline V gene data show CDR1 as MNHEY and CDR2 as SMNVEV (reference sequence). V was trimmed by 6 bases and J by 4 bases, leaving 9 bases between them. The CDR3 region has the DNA TGTGCCAGCAGGGGCGTCGGCACTGAAGCTTTCTTT. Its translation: CASRGVGTEAFF.

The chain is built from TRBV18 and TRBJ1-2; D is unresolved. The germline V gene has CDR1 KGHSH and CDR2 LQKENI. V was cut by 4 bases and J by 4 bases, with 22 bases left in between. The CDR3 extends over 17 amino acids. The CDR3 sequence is CASSLVEEHILSYGYTF. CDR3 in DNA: TGTGCCAGCTCACTTGTTGAGGAACACATCTTAAGCTATGGCTACACCTTC.

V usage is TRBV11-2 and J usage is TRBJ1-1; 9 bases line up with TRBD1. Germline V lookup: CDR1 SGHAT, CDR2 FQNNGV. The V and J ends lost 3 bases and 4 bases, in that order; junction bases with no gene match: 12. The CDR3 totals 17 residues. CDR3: CASSFHNPGTGSTEAFF. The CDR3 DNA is TGTGCCAGCAGCTTCCACAATCCCGGGACAGGGTCCACTGAAGCTTTCTTT.

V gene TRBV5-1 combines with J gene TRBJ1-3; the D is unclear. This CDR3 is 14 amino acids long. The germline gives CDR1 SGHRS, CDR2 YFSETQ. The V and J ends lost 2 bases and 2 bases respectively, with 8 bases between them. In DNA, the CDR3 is TGCGCCAGCAGCTTATCGGGGACTGGAAACACCATATATTTT. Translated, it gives CASSLSGTGNTIYF.

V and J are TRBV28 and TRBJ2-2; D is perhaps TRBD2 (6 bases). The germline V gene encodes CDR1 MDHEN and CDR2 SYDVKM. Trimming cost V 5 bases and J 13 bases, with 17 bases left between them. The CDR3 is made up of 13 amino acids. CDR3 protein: CASSEPSVGLLFF. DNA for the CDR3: TGTGCCAGCAGTGAACCTAGCGTGGGATTGCTGTTTTTT.

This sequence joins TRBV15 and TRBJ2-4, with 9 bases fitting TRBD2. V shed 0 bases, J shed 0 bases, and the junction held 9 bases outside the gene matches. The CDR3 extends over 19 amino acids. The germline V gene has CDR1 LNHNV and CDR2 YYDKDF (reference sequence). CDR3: CATSRDGPRLAEAKNIQYF. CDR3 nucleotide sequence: TGTGCCACCAGCAGAGATGGTCCCCGACTAGCGGAAGCCAAAAACATTCAGTACTTC.

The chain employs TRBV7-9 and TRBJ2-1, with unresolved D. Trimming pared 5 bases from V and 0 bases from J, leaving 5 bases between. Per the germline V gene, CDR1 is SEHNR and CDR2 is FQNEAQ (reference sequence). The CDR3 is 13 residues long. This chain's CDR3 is CASSDSSYNEQFF. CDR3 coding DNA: TGTGCCAGCAGCGATAGCTCCTACAATGAGCAGTTCTTC.